This is a list of T cell receptor beta chains from one sample in a study of blood T cell repertoires in COVID-19. The method was immunoSEQ multiplex PCR; TCRdb's version includes in-frame clones alone and lacks a portion of them. The sample has about 380,000 clones; more than 70% are singletons. The source material was PBMCs or T cells enriched from blood (not recorded which). These TCRs come from a woman younger than 35 who had recovered from COVID-19. Both conserved end residues are part of each CDR3. D genes are given only for firm matches. Rows may omit the clone size; those that give it use once, few, many or a size class.

v_gene: TRBV6-4; d_gene: NA; j_gene: TRBJ1-2; abundance: once; CDR3aa: CASVTGKGPYGYTF; CDR3nt: TGTGCCAGCGTAACAGGTAAGGGGCCCTATGGCTACACCTTC
v_gene: TRBV7-9; d_gene: TRBD1; j_gene: TRBJ1-2; abundance: few; CDR3aa: CASRGTVNYGYTF; CDR3nt: TGTGCCAGCAGAGGGACAGTTAACTATGGCTACACCTTC
v_gene: TRBV2; d_gene: TRBD2; j_gene: TRBJ2-5; abundance: NA; CDR3aa: CASSRMAGGAQETQYF; CDR3nt: TGTGCCAGCAGCCGGATGGCGGGGGGGGCTCAAGAGACCCAGTACTTC
v_gene: TRBV13; d_gene: NA; j_gene: TRBJ2-7; abundance: NA; CDR3aa: CASSLGIEGIAYEQYF; CDR3nt: TGTGCCAGCAGCTTGGGTATCGAGGGAATTGCCTACGAGCAGTACTTC
v_gene: TRBV2; d_gene: NA; j_gene: TRBJ2-7; abundance: NA; CDR3aa: CASSEARPIYEQYF; CDR3nt: TGTGCCAGCAGTGAAGCGCGGCCGATCTACGAGCAGTACTTC
v_gene: TRBV5-1; d_gene: TRBD1; j_gene: TRBJ1-3; abundance: NA; CDR3aa: CASSLGDSSGNTIYF; CDR3nt: TGCGCCAGCAGCTTGGGGGACAGCTCTGGAAACACCATATATTTT
v_gene: TRBV11-3; d_gene: TRBD1; j_gene: TRBJ2-1; abundance: NA; CDR3aa: CASSRGQGSYNEQFF; CDR3nt: TGTGCCAGCAGCCGCGGACAGGGGTCCTACAATGAGCAGTTCTTC
v_gene: TRBV21-1; d_gene: NA; j_gene: TRBJ1-1; abundance: once; CDR3aa: CASSACRDRGHAFF; CDR3nt: TGTGCCAGCAGCGCTTGCCGGGACAGGGGGCATGCTTTCTTT
v_gene: TRBV7-3; d_gene: NA; j_gene: TRBJ1-1; abundance: NA; CDR3aa: CASSLTPLNSRPTEAFF; CDR3nt: TGTGCCAGCAGCCTTACTCCTCTCAACTCTAGACCCACTGAAGCTTTCTTT
v_gene: TRBV30; d_gene: TRBD2; j_gene: TRBJ2-3; abundance: NA; CDR3aa: CAWSGGGGPRDTQYF; CDR3nt: TGTGCCTGGAGTGGGGGCGGGGGACCCAGGGATACGCAGTATTTT
v_gene: TRBV2; d_gene: NA; j_gene: TRBJ1-2; abundance: once; CDR3aa: CASKHPGLLTYYGYTF; CDR3nt: TGTGCCAGCAAACACCCGGGACTACTAACTTACTATGGCTACACCTTC
v_gene: TRBV21-1; d_gene: NA; j_gene: TRBJ1-1; abundance: NA; CDR3aa: CASRPGWTEAFF; CDR3nt: TGTGCCAGCAGACCAGGTTGGACTGAAGCTTTCTTT
v_gene: TRBV5-6; d_gene: NA; j_gene: TRBJ2-5; abundance: NA; CDR3aa: CASSNLGGGARETQYF; CDR3nt: TGTGCCAGCAGCAACCTGGGTGGGGGGGCGAGAGAGACCCAGTACTTC
v_gene: TRBV6-5; d_gene: TRBD1; j_gene: TRBJ1-1; abundance: NA; CDR3aa: CASTKQGVTEAFF; CDR3nt: TGTGCCAGCACTAAACAGGGGGTTACTGAAGCTTTCTTT
v_gene: TRBV15; d_gene: NA; j_gene: TRBJ2-7; abundance: NA; CDR3aa: CATSPFEGSYEQYF; CDR3nt: TGTGCCACATCCCCTTTCGAGGGCTCCTACGAGCAGTACTTC
v_gene: TRBV2; d_gene: NA; j_gene: TRBJ2-1; abundance: NA; CDR3aa: CASSEGLGLNEQFF; CDR3nt: TGTGCCAGCAGTGAGGGGCTAGGTCTAAATGAGCAGTTCTTC
v_gene: TRBV5-4; d_gene: NA; j_gene: TRBJ1-3; abundance: few; CDR3aa: CASSLGMRASGNTIYF; CDR3nt: TGTGCCAGCAGCTTGGGAATGAGGGCCTCTGGAAACACCATATATTTT
v_gene: TRBV9; d_gene: NA; j_gene: TRBJ1-1; abundance: once; CDR3aa: CASSVEAGRMNTEAFF; CDR3nt: TGTGCCAGCAGCGTAGAGGCAGGGAGGATGAACACTGAAGCTTTCTTT
v_gene: TRBV21-1; d_gene: NA; j_gene: TRBJ1-5; abundance: NA; CDR3aa: CASSPNTRGKYSNQPQHF; CDR3nt: TGTGCCAGCAGCCCGAACACCCGGGGAAAATATAGCAATCAGCCCCAGCATTTT
v_gene: TRBV5-6; d_gene: NA; j_gene: TRBJ1-4; abundance: NA; CDR3aa: CASTPGGPTNEKLFF; CDR3nt: TGTGCCAGCACTCCGGGAGGCCCAACTAATGAAAAACTGTTTTTT
v_gene: TRBV9; d_gene: NA; j_gene: TRBJ1-1; abundance: NA; CDR3aa: CASSGREGVNTEAFF; CDR3nt: TGTGCCAGCAGCGGCCGGGAAGGAGTTAACACTGAAGCTTTCTTT
v_gene: TRBV6-5; d_gene: NA; j_gene: TRBJ2-3; abundance: NA; CDR3aa: CATRGPSTDTQYF; CDR3nt: TGTGCCACGCGGGGGCCTAGCACAGATACGCAGTATTTT
v_gene: TRBV30; d_gene: TRBD1; j_gene: TRBJ2-7; abundance: NA; CDR3aa: CAWSDRRDEQYF; CDR3nt: TGTGCCTGGTCGGACAGGCGGGACGAGCAGTACTTC
v_gene: TRBV13; d_gene: TRBD1; j_gene: TRBJ1-2; abundance: NA; CDR3aa: CASSFSRDRVWYGYTF; CDR3nt: TGTGCCAGCAGCTTTTCCCGGGACAGGGTTTGGTATGGCTACACCTTC
v_gene: TRBV7-2; d_gene: NA; j_gene: TRBJ1-3; abundance: NA; CDR3aa: CASSVQGSSGNTIYF; CDR3nt: TGTGCCAGCAGCGTACAGGGCAGCTCTGGAAACACCATATATTTT
v_gene: TRBV12-3/TRBV12-4; d_gene: TRBD2; j_gene: TRBJ2-7; abundance: NA; CDR3aa: CASSAGTRNEQYF; CDR3nt: TGTGCCAGCAGTGCCGGGACTAGAAACGAGCAGTACTTC
v_gene: TRBV6-2/TRBV6-3; d_gene: TRBD1; j_gene: TRBJ1-1; abundance: NA; CDR3aa: CASSYPSTGEYMNTEAFF; CDR3nt: TGTGCCAGCAGTTACCCCAGCACAGGGGAGTACATGAACACTGAAGCTTTCTTT
v_gene: TRBV19; d_gene: NA; j_gene: TRBJ1-5; abundance: NA; CDR3aa: CASSIGGVGNQPQHF; CDR3nt: TGTGCCAGTAGTATAGGGGGGGTTGGCAATCAGCCCCAGCATTTT
v_gene: TRBV5-1; d_gene: NA; j_gene: TRBJ1-1; abundance: once; CDR3aa: CASGGGYGTEAFF; CDR3nt: TGCGCCAGCGGTGGAGGGTACGGCACTGAAGCTTTCTTT
v_gene: TRBV2; d_gene: NA; j_gene: TRBJ1-6; abundance: NA; CDR3aa: CASQAGVGNSPLHF; CDR3nt: TGTGCCAGCCAGGCGGGAGTTGGCAATTCACCCCTCCACTTT
v_gene: TRBV6-5; d_gene: NA; j_gene: TRBJ2-5; abundance: NA; CDR3aa: CASSFLESGETQYF; CDR3nt: TGTGCCAGCAGTTTCTTAGAGAGCGGGGAGACCCAGTACTTC
v_gene: TRBV10-3; d_gene: NA; j_gene: TRBJ1-6; abundance: NA; CDR3aa: CAISESTGPNSPLHF; CDR3nt: TGTGCCATCAGTGAGTCGACAGGACCGAATTCACCCCTCCACTTT
v_gene: TRBV24-1; d_gene: NA; j_gene: TRBJ2-1; abundance: NA; CDR3aa: CATSDGGQYNEQFF; CDR3nt: TGTGCCACCAGTGACGGTGGACAGTACAATGAGCAGTTCTTC